This passage covers 9 T cell receptor beta chains from one sample sequenced in a study of metastatic and nonmetastatic thyroid tumors. TCRdb used MiXCR to call clones anew from the PCR reads. The table lists fewer than 40,000 clones, 35% to 45% of them singletons. All patients reached thyroid surgery having received no treatment beforehand. Specimen: tumor tissue. These receptor sequences come from a female donor with papillary thyroid cancer or a benign thyroid nodule (not recorded which). Some clones in this sample may be carry-over from other donors' samples.

There are a few counts of this clone. The chain combines TRBV6-1 with TRBJ2-7, with 7 bases identical to TRBD1. With 6 bases clipped from V and 3 bases from J, the junction kept 11 bases outside the gene matches. Germline-derived CDR1 and CDR2 are MNHNS and SASEGT. This CDR3 comprises 15 residues. CDR3 loop: CASSRTGTALYEQYF. The CDR3 DNA reads as TGTGCCAGCAGCCGAACCGGGACAGCACTCTACGAGCAGTACTTC.

There are a few counts of this clone. The rearrangement links TRBV6-5 to TRBJ2-2; either TRBD1 or TRBD2 may supply D (5 bases each). Trimming shortened V by 0 bases and J by 2 bases, and 7 bases separated the two germline ends. The germline CDR1 and CDR2 sequences are MNHEY and SVGAGI. The CDR3 extends over 15 amino acids. The CDR3 DNA reads as TGTGCCAGCAGTTACTCGAGGGGTAACACCGGGGAGCTGTTTTTT. Its translation: CASSYSRGNTGELFF.

The rearrangement links TRBV10-1 to TRBJ2-1; 13 positions match TRBD2. Per the germline V gene, CDR1 is WNHNN and CDR2 is SYGVQD (reference sequence). This CDR3 contains 15 residues. V was clipped by 5 bases and J by 7 bases; unmatched bases: 5. CDR3 in amino acids: CASSYGLAGANEQFF. For the CDR3, the DNA is TGCGCCAGCAGTTACGGACTAGCGGGAGCGAATGAGCAGTTCTTC.

The rearrangement joins TRBV9 to TRBJ2-1, with TRBD2 as a possible D gene (5 bases). Trimming took 6 bases from V and 10 from J, leaving 17 bases between them. Per germline, CDR1 SGDLS and CDR2 YYNGEE. The CDR3 runs to 13 residues. Written as DNA, the CDR3 is TGTGCCAGCATCCCTAGTGGAGGCCTGGAGCAGTTCTTC. As protein: CASIPSGGLEQFF.

This clone was recorded a few times. The rearrangement links TRBV24-1 to TRBJ2-5; 10 positions agree with TRBD1. Germline V CDR1 and CDR2: KGHDR, SFDVKD. The CDR3 has 15 residues. Unmatched junction bases numbered 10, after V lost 8 bases and J lost 5 bases. The CDR3 sequence is CATIDLTGGGETQYF. DNA of the CDR3: TGTGCCACCATTGACCTGACAGGGGGCGGCGAGACCCAGTACTTC.

The chain joins TRBV20-1 to TRBJ1-6; D is perhaps TRBD1 (5 bases). Trimming shortened V by 3 bases and J by 7 bases, and 16 bases separated the two germline ends. Germline V gives CDR1 DFQATT, CDR2 SNEGSKA (reference sequence). This CDR3 contains 15 residues. The CDR3 loop reads CSASSDRDVNSPLHF. CDR3 coding DNA: TGCAGTGCTAGTAGTGACCGGGACGTAAATTCACCCCTCCACTTT.

The chain has TRBV19 and TRBJ2-6, with 10 bases that match TRBD1. The CDR3 has 17 amino acids. Germline V gene data show CDR1 as LNHDA and CDR2 as SQIVND (reference sequence). With V trimmed by 4 bases and J by 5 bases, 8 bases remained unmatched. This CDR3 is CASSTGTGEGRANVLTF. In DNA form, the CDR3 reads TGTGCCAGTAGTACGGGGACAGGGGAGGGTAGGGCCAACGTCCTGACTTTC.

This clone has a handful of counts. The V and J genes are TRBV6-1 and TRBJ2-7; 9 positions agree with TRBD2. V was pared by 6 bases and J by 1 base, with 7 bases of the junction left unmatched. The germline V gene has CDR1 MNHNS and CDR2 SASEGT. The CDR3 totals 15 residues. The CDR3 region has the DNA TGTGCCAGCAGGGCTTCTAGCGGGACGTCCTACGAGCAGTACTTC. It translates to CASRASSGTSYEQYF.

This clone has ten or more counts. The chain is built from TRBV29-1 and TRBJ1-1; D gene uncertain. Germline V gene sequence: CDR1 SQVTM, CDR2 ANQGSEA. This CDR3 has 11 residues. The V and J ends lost 2 bases and 4 bases respectively, with 5 bases between them. Here the CDR3 reads CSVEQVTEAFF. As DNA, the CDR3 is TGCAGCGTTGAACAGGTCACTGAAGCTTTCTTT.